The 11 T cell receptor beta chains below all came from one sample that was sequenced in a study of immune evolution from preneoplasia to lung adenocarcinoma. Assay used: immunoSEQ multiplex PCR; TCRdb lists only in-frame clones, some missing. This table has over 6,000 clones, about 83% appearing once. Sequences were obtained from FFPE minimally invasive lung adenocarcinoma tissue. The source of these receptors is a person aged 65-85 years with lung adenocarcinoma.

This clone is large in the sample. The chain recombines TRBV7-3 with TRBJ2-2, with TRBD2 matching over 11 bases. The germline V gene has CDR1 SGHTA and CDR2 FQGTGA. V lost 5 bases to trimming and J lost 1 base; unmatched junction nucleotides: 6. CDR3 size: 17 residues. The CDR3 sequence is CASSQGTSGLNTGELFF. The CDR3 DNA follows: TGTGCCAGCAGCCAGGGGACTAGCGGATTGAACACCGGGGAGCTGTTTTTT.

The gene calls are TRBV5-1 and TRBJ1-1; D is possibly TRBD1 (5 bases). The germline V gene has CDR1 SGHRS and CDR2 YFSETQ. V was cut by 1 base and J by 0 bases, with 7 bases left in between. This CDR3 is 14 amino acids long. The CDR3 sequence: CASSLTGMNTEAFF. The DNA for the CDR3 is TGCGCCAGCAGCTTGACAGGTATGAACACTGAAGCTTTCTTT.

The CDR3 DNA sequence: TGTGCCAGCACTAGACAGGGAGGGTTCACCGGGGAGCTGTTTTTT. This gives the protein CASTRQGGFTGELFF. The chain has TRBV2 and TRBJ2-2; TRBD1 or TRBD2 may be the D gene (7 bases each). V was pared by 7 bases and J by 4 bases, with 16 bases between. Germline V lookup: CDR1 SNHLY, CDR2 FYNNEI. The CDR3 is made up of 15 amino acids.

This sequence joins TRBV14 and TRBJ1-3; D ambiguous. The CDR3 is 16 amino acids. Trimming pared 3 bases from V and 0 bases from J, leaving 12 bases between. The germline gives CDR1 SGHDN, CDR2 FVKESK. CDR3 protein: CASSHRRRSSGNTIYF. The CDR3 nucleotides read TGTGCCAGCAGCCACAGGAGGAGGTCCTCTGGAAACACCATATATTTT.

A word on this clone: An end of the junction differs from the germline gene, which may be a read error. This chain connects TRBV10-1 to TRBJ1-1; a weak D match, TRBD1 (6 bases). The CDR3 consists of 19 residues. Germline CDR1 reads WNHNN; CDR2 reads SYGVQD (reference sequence). The CDR3 here is CARSDRGETGPDMNTEAFF. The CDR3 DNA reads as TGCGCCAGGAGTGATAGGGGGGAAACAGGGCCTGATATGAACACTGAAGCTTTCTTT.

V usage is TRBV10-2 and J usage is TRBJ2-3; 14 bases map to TRBD2. The CDR3 consists of 14 residues. Germline assignment: CDR1 WSHSY and CDR2 SAAADI. V trimming: 8 bases; J trimming: 4 bases; junction bases outside the gene matches: 2. The CDR3 loop is CASGGLAGADTQYF. Written as DNA, the CDR3 is TGCGCCAGCGGGGGACTAGCGGGAGCAGATACGCAGTATTTT.

This sequence joins TRBV11-2 and TRBJ2-4; 7 bases align to TRBD2. The V segment lost 1 base and the J segment 11 bases; nucleotides outside the gene matches: 8. Germline V gene sequence: CDR1 SGHAT, CDR2 FQNNGV. CDR3 length: 14 residues. CDR3 nucleotide sequence: TGTGCCAGCAGCTTAGGAGATAGCGGGTCCTTTCAGTACTTC. It encodes CASSLGDSGSFQYF.

The gene calls are TRBV7-9 and TRBJ2-5; TRBD1 or TRBD2 may be the D gene (5 bases each). V lost 5 bases, J lost 0 bases, and 19 bases lay in between. CDR3 size: 17 residues. CDR1 is SEHNR and CDR2 is FQNEAQ in the germline V gene (reference sequence). The CDR3: CASSHPRGASYQETQYF. Written as DNA, the CDR3 is TGTGCCAGCAGCCACCCCCGAGGGGCGAGTTACCAAGAGACCCAGTACTTC.

V and J are TRBV6-6 and TRBJ1-2; 12 positions match TRBD1. Germline V lookup: CDR1 MNHNY, CDR2 SVGAGI (reference sequence). Losses at the gene ends were 7 bases for V and 4 bases for J; bases not matched to a gene: 7. The CDR3 runs to 15 residues. The CDR3, as DNA: TGTGCCAGCACAGGGACAGGGGGCGAGATCTATGGCTACACCTTC. This sequence encodes CASTGTGGEIYGYTF.

J is TRBJ1-1 and V is TRBV5-1; D gene uncertain. The ends were cut back, 0 bases at V and 4 bases at J, with 10 bases in the middle. The CDR3 has 14 amino acids. Germline CDR1 SGHRS, CDR2 YFSETQ. CDR3 nucleotide sequence: TGCGCCAGCAGCTTGGGGGTTGGAATCACTGAAGCTTTCTTT. As protein: CASSLGVGITEAFF.

V usage is TRBV29-1 and J usage is TRBJ2-5; possible D gene TRBD1, 6 bases. V lost 5 bases and J 5 bases, leaving 12 bases between the germline ends. Germline V gene sequence: CDR1 SQVTM, CDR2 ANQGSEA. The CDR3 is 12 amino acids. The CDR3 DNA reads TGCAGCGTTCAACAGGGACGGGAGACCCAGTACTTC. Encoded protein: CSVQQGRETQYF.